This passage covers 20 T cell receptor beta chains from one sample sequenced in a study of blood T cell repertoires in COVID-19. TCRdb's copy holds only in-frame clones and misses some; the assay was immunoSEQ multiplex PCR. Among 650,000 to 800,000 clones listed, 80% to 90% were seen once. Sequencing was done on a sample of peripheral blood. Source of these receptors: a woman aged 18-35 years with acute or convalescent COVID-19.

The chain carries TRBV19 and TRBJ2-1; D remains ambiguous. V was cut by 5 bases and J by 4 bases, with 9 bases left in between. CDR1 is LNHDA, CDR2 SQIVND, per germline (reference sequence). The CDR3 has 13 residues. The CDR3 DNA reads TGTGCCAGTAGTCAGTACGAATACAATGAGCAGTTCTTC. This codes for CASSQYEYNEQFF.

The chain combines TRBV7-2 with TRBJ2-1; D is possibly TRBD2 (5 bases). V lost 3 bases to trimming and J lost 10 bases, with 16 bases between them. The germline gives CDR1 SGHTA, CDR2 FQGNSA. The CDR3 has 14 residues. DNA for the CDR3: TGTGCCAGCAGCTTTTACGACACTAGGTGGGAGCAGTTCTTC. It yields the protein CASSFYDTRWEQFF.

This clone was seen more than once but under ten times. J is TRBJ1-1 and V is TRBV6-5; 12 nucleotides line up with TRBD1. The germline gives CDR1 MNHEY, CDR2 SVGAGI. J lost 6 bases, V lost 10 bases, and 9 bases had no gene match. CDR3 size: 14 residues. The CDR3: CATGGQGAFAEAFF. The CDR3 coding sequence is TGTGCCACCGGGGGACAGGGGGCGTTCGCTGAAGCTTTCTTT.

This CDR3 reads CATSDQDGNYGYTF. As DNA, the CDR3 is TGTGCCACCAGTGACCAAGACGGGAACTATGGCTACACCTTC. V and J are TRBV24-1 and TRBJ1-2; the D is unclear. Germline V gene sequence: CDR1 KGHDR, CDR2 SFDVKD. V lost 4 bases and J lost 2, with 10 bases in between. The CDR3 is 14 amino acids.

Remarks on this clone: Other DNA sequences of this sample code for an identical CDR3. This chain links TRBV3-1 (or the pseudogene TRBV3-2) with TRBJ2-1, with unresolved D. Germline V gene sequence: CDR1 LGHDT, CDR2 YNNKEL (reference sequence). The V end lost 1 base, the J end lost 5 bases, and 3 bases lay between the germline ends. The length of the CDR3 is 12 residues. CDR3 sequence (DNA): TGTGCCAGCAGCCAAGTCGACAATGAGCAGTTCTTC. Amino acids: CASSQVDNEQFF.

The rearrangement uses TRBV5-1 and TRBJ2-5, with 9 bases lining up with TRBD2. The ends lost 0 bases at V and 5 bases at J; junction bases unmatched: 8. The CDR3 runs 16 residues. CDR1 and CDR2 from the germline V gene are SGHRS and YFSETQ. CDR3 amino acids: CASSLGTSAARETQYF. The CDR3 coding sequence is TGCGCCAGCAGCTTGGGGACTAGCGCAGCAAGGGAGACCCAGTACTTC.

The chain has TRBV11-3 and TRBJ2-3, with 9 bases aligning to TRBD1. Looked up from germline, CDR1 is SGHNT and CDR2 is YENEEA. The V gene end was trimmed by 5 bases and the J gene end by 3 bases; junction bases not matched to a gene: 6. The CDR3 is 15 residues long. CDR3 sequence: CASSEGQGKTDTQYF. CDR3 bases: TGTGCCAGCAGCGAGGGACAGGGCAAGACAGATACGCAGTATTTT.

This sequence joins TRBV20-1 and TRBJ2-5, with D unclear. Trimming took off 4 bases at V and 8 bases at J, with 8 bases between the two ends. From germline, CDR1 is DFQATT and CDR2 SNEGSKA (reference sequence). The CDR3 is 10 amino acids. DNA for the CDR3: TGCAGTGCTATGAAGACAACCCAGTACTTC. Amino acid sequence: CSAMKTTQYF.

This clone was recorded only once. The CDR3, as DNA: TGTGCCAGCAGGGCCGGGTACAATCAGCCCCAGCATTTT. Translation gives CASRAGYNQPQHF. The V call is TRBV6-5, the J call TRBJ1-5; D is ambiguous. Germline V gene sequence: CDR1 MNHEY, CDR2 SVGAGI. V was clipped by 6 bases and J by 3 bases, with 9 bases between them. This CDR3 has 13 amino acids.

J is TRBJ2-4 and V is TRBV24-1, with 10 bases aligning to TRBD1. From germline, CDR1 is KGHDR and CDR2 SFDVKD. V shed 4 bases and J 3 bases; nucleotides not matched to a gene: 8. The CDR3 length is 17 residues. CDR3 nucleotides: TGTGCCACCAGTGACCATTTGCGGGACAGGGGCAAAAACATTCAGTACTTC. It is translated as CATSDHLRDRGKNIQYF.

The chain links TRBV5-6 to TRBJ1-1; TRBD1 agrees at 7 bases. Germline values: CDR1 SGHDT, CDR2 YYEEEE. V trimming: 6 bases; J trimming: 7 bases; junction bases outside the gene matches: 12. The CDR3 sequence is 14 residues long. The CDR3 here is CASKHRGGRGEAFF. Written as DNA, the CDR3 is TGTGCCAGCAAGCACAGGGGAGGAAGAGGTGAAGCTTTCTTT.

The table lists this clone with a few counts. CDR3 DNA sequence: TGTGCCAGCAGTCTAAGGGGTCAGTCAAATCCAAGAGCTTTCTTT. It codes for CASSLRGQSNPRAFF. This chain joins TRBV2 and TRBJ1-1; weak D call: TRBD1 (5 bases). V was trimmed by 5 bases and J by 10 bases, leaving 23 bases between them. CDR1 SNHLY and CDR2 FYNNEI come from the germline V gene. This CDR3 has 15 amino acids. The full variable domain, in which reference TRBV2 and TRBJ1-1 provide the parts outside the CDR3, is EPEVTQTPSHQVTQMGQEVILRCVPISNHLYFYWYRQILGQKVEFLVSFYNNEISEKSEIFDDQFSVERPDGSNFTLKIRSTKLEDSAMYFCASSLRGQSNPRAFFGQGTRLTVV.

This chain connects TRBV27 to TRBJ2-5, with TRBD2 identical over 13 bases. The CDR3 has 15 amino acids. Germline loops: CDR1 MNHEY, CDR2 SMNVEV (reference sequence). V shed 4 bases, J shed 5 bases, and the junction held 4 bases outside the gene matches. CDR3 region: CASSSRTSGGETQYF. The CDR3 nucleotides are TGTGCCAGCAGTTCTCGGACTAGCGGGGGTGAGACCCAGTACTTC.

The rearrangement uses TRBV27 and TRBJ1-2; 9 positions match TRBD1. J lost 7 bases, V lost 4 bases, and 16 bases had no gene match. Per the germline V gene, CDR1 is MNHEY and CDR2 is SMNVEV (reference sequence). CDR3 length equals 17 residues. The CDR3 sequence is CASSYLLQGAILGGYTF. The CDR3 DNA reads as TGTGCCAGCAGTTACCTATTACAGGGGGCGATATTGGGTGGCTACACCTTC.

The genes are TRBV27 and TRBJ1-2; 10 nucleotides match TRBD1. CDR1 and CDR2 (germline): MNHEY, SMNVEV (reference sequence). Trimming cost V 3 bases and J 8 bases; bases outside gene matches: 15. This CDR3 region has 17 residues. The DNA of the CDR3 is TGTGCCAGCAGTTTCGGGACGGGACAGGGGCCTCAAGGCGGCTACACCTTC. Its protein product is CASSFGTGQGPQGGYTF.

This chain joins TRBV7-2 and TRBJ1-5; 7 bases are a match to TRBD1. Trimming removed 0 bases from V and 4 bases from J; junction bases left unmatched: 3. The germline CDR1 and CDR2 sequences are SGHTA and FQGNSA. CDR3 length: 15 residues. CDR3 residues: CASSLAGGVNQPQHF. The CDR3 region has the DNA TGTGCCAGCAGCTTAGCAGGGGGCGTAAATCAGCCCCAGCATTTT.

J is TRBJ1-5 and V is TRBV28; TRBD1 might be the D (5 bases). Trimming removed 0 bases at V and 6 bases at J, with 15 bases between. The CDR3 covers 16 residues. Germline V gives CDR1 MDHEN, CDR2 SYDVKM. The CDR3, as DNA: TGTGCCAGCAGTTTATGGGAGGCGGGAGGGACTCAGCCCCAGCATTTT. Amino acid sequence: CASSLWEAGGTQPQHF.

CDR3 region: CASSLRRDQETQYF. In DNA, the CDR3 is TGTGCCAGCAGCTTACGACGGGACCAAGAGACCCAGTACTTC. V is TRBV7-9 and J is TRBJ2-5; no definite D call. Trimming stripped 2 bases from V and 0 bases from J, with 7 bases between. The germline V gene has CDR1 SEHNR and CDR2 FQNEAQ (reference sequence). The CDR3 has 14 amino acids.

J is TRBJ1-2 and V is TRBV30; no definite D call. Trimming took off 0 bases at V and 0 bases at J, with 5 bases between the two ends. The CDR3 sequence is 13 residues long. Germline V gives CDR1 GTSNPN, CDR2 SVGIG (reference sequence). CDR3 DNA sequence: TGTGCCTGGAGTGTTACTTCTAACTATGGCTACACCTTC. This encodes CAWSVTSNYGYTF.

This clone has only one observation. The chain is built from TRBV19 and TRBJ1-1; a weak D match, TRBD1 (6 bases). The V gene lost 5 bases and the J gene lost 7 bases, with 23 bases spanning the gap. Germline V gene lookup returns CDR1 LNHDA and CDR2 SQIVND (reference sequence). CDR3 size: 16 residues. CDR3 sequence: CASSARGGPVIDEAFF. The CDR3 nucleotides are TGTGCCAGTAGTGCCCGTGGGGGCCCCGTTATTGATGAAGCTTTCTTT.